Shown below are 10 T cell receptor beta chains from a single sample sequenced in a study of shared clonotypes between healthy human individuals. The method was immunoSEQ multiplex PCR; TCRdb's version includes in-frame clones alone and lacks a portion of them. Among 740,000 or so clones, about three quarters were seen once, and the ten largest hold around 1.8%. The sequencing input was memory CD4+ T cells sorted from blood. This sample's subset: CD45RA-negative fraction. The receptor source for this set is a woman in her 30s in good health.

This clone was seen at least ten times. V gene TRBV5-1 combines with J gene TRBJ1-2; D ambiguous. V was trimmed by 0 bases and J by 6 bases, leaving 9 bases between them. Per germline, CDR1 SGHRS and CDR2 YFSETQ. The CDR3 totals 13 residues. For the CDR3, the DNA is TGCGCCAGCAGCTTGGGGTGGACTGATGGCTACACCTTC. It encodes CASSLGWTDGYTF.

V gene TRBV30 combines with J gene TRBJ2-7, with 16 bases matching TRBD2. Germline V gene data show CDR1 as GTSNPN and CDR2 as SVGIG (reference sequence). CDR3 length equals 16 residues. Trimming cost V 3 bases and J 5 bases; bases outside gene matches: 7. The CDR3 loop is CAWSGPGLAGGHEQYF. The CDR3 region has the DNA TGTGCCTGGAGCGGGCCGGGACTAGCGGGAGGGCACGAGCAGTACTTC.

V usage is TRBV6-6 and J usage is TRBJ2-7; D gene unclear. Trimming took off 2 bases at V and 2 bases at J, with 4 bases between the two ends. Germline lookup yields CDR1 MNHNY and CDR2 SVGAGI (reference sequence). The CDR3 has 12 residues. Here the CDR3 reads CASSYAPYEQYF. The DNA of the CDR3 is TGTGCCAGCAGTTACGCACCCTACGAGCAGTACTTC.

This chain links TRBV10-3 with TRBJ2-7; D remains ambiguous. Between the trimmed V and J ends, which lost 2 bases and 3 bases, there was a span of 5 bases. The CDR3 sequence is 12 residues long. Germline CDR1 is ENHRY and CDR2 is SYGVKD. DNA for the CDR3: TGTGCCATCAGTGAGGCGAGCTACGAGCAGTACTTC. It translates to CAISEASYEQYF.

The chain has TRBV5-1 and TRBJ2-7; possible D gene TRBD1, 6 bases. The CDR3 length is 14 residues. The germline V and J ends were trimmed by 4 bases and 4 bases, with 15 bases remaining between them. In germline, CDR1 is SGHRS, CDR2 YFSETQ. The CDR3 loop is CASSPTGELYEQYF. The DNA of the CDR3 is TGCGCCAGCAGCCCGACAGGAGAGCTTTACGAGCAGTACTTC.

There are many counts of this clone. The V gene is TRBV27, the J gene TRBJ1-5; D remains unclear. The germline V and J ends were trimmed by 10 bases and 1 base, with 23 bases remaining between them. Germline CDR1 and CDR2: MNHEY and SMNVEV (reference sequence). The CDR3 runs 17 residues. For the CDR3, the DNA is TGTGCCACCCGTCGGTCCGCCCAGCCCAAAAGCAATCAGCCCCAGCATTTT. It translates to CATRRSAQPKSNQPQHF.

The V call is TRBV14, the J call TRBJ2-7, with 9 bases aligning to TRBD2. Germline V gives CDR1 SGHDN, CDR2 FVKESK. V lost 4 bases and J lost 5; bases outside the gene matches: 3. CDR3 size: 13 residues. The CDR3 sequence: CASSRGRVDEQYF. The CDR3 DNA reads as TGTGCCAGCAGCCGCGGGAGGGTCGACGAGCAGTACTTC.

This chain joins TRBV5-1 and TRBJ2-7, with D uncertain. Trimming removed 5 bases at V and 5 bases at J, with 17 bases between. The CDR3 is 14 amino acids. Germline CDR1 and CDR2: SGHRS and YFSETQ. The CDR3 nucleotides read TGCGCCAGCAGGCTAGGCTCCAACGAGAACGAGCAGTACTTC. Translation: CASRLGSNENEQYF.

The chain couples TRBV10-1 to TRBJ2-7; D remains unclear. With 5 bases removed from V and 0 bases from J, the gap between germline ends came to 11 bases. The CDR3 runs 14 residues. Germline values: CDR1 WNHNN, CDR2 SYGVQD (reference sequence). For the CDR3, the DNA is TGCGCCAGCAGTAATGGTAGGAACTCCTACGAGCAGTACTTC. Amino acids: CASSNGRNSYEQYF.

The J gene is TRBJ2-3, the V gene TRBV28, with TRBD2 as a possible D gene (6 bases). Germline values: CDR1 MDHEN, CDR2 SYDVKM. The CDR3 has 16 amino acids. The V and J ends lost 4 bases and 0 bases respectively, with 14 bases between them. In nucleotides, the CDR3 is TGTGCCAGCAGTTCCCCGGGCGGGACTAGCACAGATACGCAGTATTTT. As protein: CASSSPGGTSTDTQYF.